This TCR beta chain emerged from a study of PD-1 and CTLA-4 blockade in melanoma. Sequencing was performed with immunoSEQ multiplex PCR; in TCRdb, only in-frame clones are kept and a portion is missing. The data contain about 31,000 clones, around 93% of them singletons. Germline V gene data show CDR1 as MRHNA and CDR2 as SNTAGT. The CDR3 is 16 amino acids. Trimming cost V 4 bases and J 6 bases; bases outside gene matches: 14. Specimen: CD8+ T cells from peripheral blood, collected from a patient given anti-PD-1 treatment. The clonotype comes from a human donor with melanoma. The chain carries TRBV6-4 and TRBJ1-2; TRBD1 aligns across 7 bases. CDR3 region: CASSGVLRGGPDGYTF. The CDR3 coding sequence is TGTGCCAGCAGTGGGGTTCTGAGAGGGGGCCCCGATGGCTACACCTTC.